This T cell receptor beta chain was sequenced in a study of blood T cell repertoires in COVID-19. This clone appeared once. Individuals drawn from around 24 US areas were roughly 18 to 89 years old. Assignment of participants to cohorts was predicated upon participant-reported clinical history. Sequencing was performed with immunoSEQ multiplex PCR; in TCRdb, only in-frame clones are kept and a portion is missing. The sample carries 140,000 to 150,000 clones, almost 85% recorded once. V lost 4 bases to trimming and J lost 7 bases; unmatched junction nucleotides: 6. CDR1 and CDR2 (germline): LGHDT, YNNKEL (reference sequence). The CDR3 contains 15 residues.

Sequences were obtained from PBMCs or T cells enriched from blood (not recorded which). The V call is TRBV3-1 (or the pseudogene TRBV3-2), the J call TRBJ1-6; 8 positions agree with TRBD1. The sequence was collected from a woman in her 50s with acute COVID-19. CDR3 residues: CASSRRTGRNSPLHF. CDR3 DNA sequence: TGTGCCAGCAGCCGACGGACAGGGAGAAATTCACCCCTCCACTTT.